The 18 T cell receptor beta chains given below trace back to one sample, sequenced in a study of T cell responses to AZD1222 COVID-19 vaccine. Profiled with immunoSEQ multiplex PCR; TCRdb holds only in-frame clones, not every one. The sample records some 130,000 clones, 87% being singletons. Material: peripheral blood, obtained on day 0 of AZD1222 vaccination. Receptor source: an adult in good health.

This clone was found once. The chain couples TRBV5-7 to TRBJ1-5; D unresolved. TRBV5-7 falls under the ORF class, with uncertain function. The CDR3 length is 15 residues. V dropped 4 bases and J dropped 9 bases, with 20 bases sitting between them. For the CDR3, the DNA is TGTGCCAGCAGCGCGACATTCCGTCTTAACCGGCCCCAGCATTTT. Amino acids: CASSATFRLNRPQHF.

The chain joins TRBV19 to TRBJ1-2, with D unresolved. Deletions cut 6 bases from V and 5 bases from J, with 22 bases between. The CDR3 extends over 16 amino acids. Germline CDR1 reads LNHDA; CDR2 reads SQIVND (reference sequence). The CDR3 protein is CASSSYNTRAGYGYTF. The CDR3 nucleotides read TGTGCCAGTAGCTCTTATAATACCCGGGCGGGGTATGGCTACACCTTC.

This clone has a single count. The rearrangement joins TRBV3-1 (or the pseudogene TRBV3-2) to TRBJ2-7; D might be TRBD1 or TRBD2, each matching 6 bases. V dropped 3 bases and J dropped 2 bases, with 11 bases sitting between them. This CDR3 is 14 amino acids long. CDR1 is LGHDT, CDR2 YNNKEL, per germline (reference sequence). CDR3 nucleotides: TGTGCCAGCAGCCAGGTAGGGGGGCCCTACGAGCAGTACTTC. Translation gives CASSQVGGPYEQYF.

This clone was counted a single time. The V call is TRBV3-1 (or the pseudogene TRBV3-2), the J call TRBJ1-5; tentative D call: TRBD1 (5 bases). Trimming pared 3 bases from V and 3 bases from J, leaving 9 bases between. Germline loops: CDR1 LGHDT, CDR2 YNNKEL (reference sequence). The length of the CDR3 is 14 residues. CDR3 amino acids: CASSHGGLNQPQHF. The CDR3 region has the DNA TGTGCCAGCAGCCATGGGGGACTCAATCAGCCCCAGCATTTT.

Here the CDR3 DNA reads TGTGCCAGCAGCGTAGTCCCACTTTTCTTAAACACCGGGGAGCTGTTTTTT. It is translated as CASSVVPLFLNTGELFF. The rearrangement links TRBV9 to TRBJ2-2; D is undetermined. This CDR3 has 17 amino acids. The germline V and J ends were trimmed by 0 bases and 2 bases, with 14 bases remaining between them. Per the germline V gene, CDR1 is SGDLS and CDR2 is YYNGEE.

The chain recombines TRBV25-1 with TRBJ1-2; TRBD1 matches at 10 bases. The V gene's germline CDR1 is MGHDK and CDR2 SYGVNS. The CDR3 length is 17 residues. J lost 4 bases, V lost 5 bases, and 13 bases had no gene match. CDR3 DNA: TGTGCCAGCAGTCCCGCATTAGGACAGGGGGAGGGCTATGGCTACACCTTC. This sequence encodes CASSPALGQGEGYGYTF.

V is TRBV4-3 and J is TRBJ1-1; D is perhaps TRBD1 (6 bases). The CDR3 spans 15 residues. V was clipped by 5 bases and J by 5 bases, with 18 bases between them. Germline CDR1 reads LGHNA; CDR2 reads YSLEER. This CDR3 is CASSSGGGQGTEAFF. In DNA form, the CDR3 reads TGCGCCAGCAGCTCCGGAGGGGGGCAGGGGACTGAAGCTTTCTTT.

V usage is TRBV9 and J usage is TRBJ2-7; no firm D call. This CDR3 contains 13 residues. Between the trimmed V and J ends, which lost 2 bases and 7 bases, there was a span of 13 bases. Germline CDR1 is SGDLS and CDR2 is YYNGEE. CDR3: CASSVSPGREQYF. The CDR3, as DNA: TGTGCCAGCAGCGTCAGCCCCGGCCGAGAGCAGTACTTC.

The chain uses TRBV30 and TRBJ2-1; possibly TRBD1 for D (6 bases). The CDR3 is made up of 13 amino acids. Germline loops: CDR1 GTSNPN, CDR2 SVGIG (reference sequence). V lost 0 bases and J lost 10, with 13 bases in between. The CDR3 reads CAWSVQDRGEQFF. DNA for the CDR3: TGTGCCTGGAGTGTACAGGACAGAGGAGAGCAGTTCTTC.

CDR3 amino acids: CASSLARQLNTGELFF. The CDR3 DNA reads TGTGCCAGCAGCTTGGCTAGACAGCTCAACACCGGGGAGCTGTTTTTT. The chain links TRBV7-8 to TRBJ2-2; perhaps TRBD1 as D (5 bases). Looked up from germline, CDR1 is SGHVS and CDR2 is FQNEAQ. Trimming took off 3 bases at V and 2 bases at J, with 13 bases between the two ends. The CDR3 extends over 16 amino acids.

This rearrangement joins TRBV7-3 to TRBJ2-6; D is unresolved. There are 20 residues in the CDR3. Per germline, CDR1 SGHTA and CDR2 FQGTGA. Deletions cut 5 bases from V and 0 bases from J, with 23 bases between. As DNA, the CDR3 is TGTGCCAGCAGCCCCCTCTCTTCGGGCAGGCCCCGCTCTGGGGCCAACGTCCTGACTTTC. This codes for CASSPLSSGRPRSGANVLTF.

The rearrangement joins TRBV29-1 to TRBJ1-1, with D uncertain. This CDR3 is built from 14 residues. With 2 bases removed from V and 1 base from J, the gap between germline ends came to 11 bases. Germline CDR1 and CDR2: SQVTM and ANQGSEA. The CDR3 bases are TGCAGCGTTGAAAGGGTCCGACCGAACACTGAAGCTTTCTTT. This translates into CSVERVRPNTEAFF.

This chain's CDR3 is CASSDLGQGTYNEQFF. As DNA, the CDR3 is TGCGCCAGCAGTGACCTTGGACAGGGAACTTACAATGAGCAGTTCTTC. The chain joins TRBV10-2 to TRBJ2-1; 8 positions match TRBD1. Germline lookup yields CDR1 WSHSY and CDR2 SAAADI. Unmatched junction bases numbered 8, after V lost 3 bases and J lost 4 bases. The CDR3 is 16 residues long.

The V and J genes are TRBV27 and TRBJ2-7, with D hard to call. This CDR3 contains 13 residues. CDR1 MNHEY and CDR2 SMNVEV come from the germline V gene (reference sequence). The germline V and J ends were trimmed by 0 bases and 9 bases, with 12 bases remaining between them. The chain's CDR3 is CASSLSEQYGQYF. The CDR3 region has the DNA TGTGCCAGCAGTTTATCGGAGCAGTATGGGCAGTACTTC.

This clone was found a few times. This chain connects TRBV6-5 to TRBJ1-6; D uncertain. The ends were cut back, 6 bases at V and 0 bases at J, with 3 bases in the middle. Germline V gene lookup returns CDR1 MNHEY and CDR2 SVGAGI. This CDR3 is 13 amino acids long. The CDR3 DNA follows: TGTGCCAGCAGAGGCTCCTATAATTCACCCCTCCACTTT. Translating gives CASRGSYNSPLHF.

V is TRBV7-9 and J is TRBJ2-3; weak D call: TRBD2 (5 bases). The germline V gene encodes CDR1 SEHNR and CDR2 FQNEAQ (reference sequence). V was shortened by 5 bases and J by 6 bases, with 12 bases between the two germline ends. The CDR3 sequence is 13 residues long. The CDR3 region is CASSPIGEDTQYF. The CDR3 DNA reads TGTGCCAGCAGCCCGATCGGGGAGGATACGCAGTATTTT.

The chain is built from TRBV30 and TRBJ1-5; TRBD1 matches at 7 bases. J gave up 7 bases and V 0 bases, and 6 bases lay outside the gene matches. Germline CDR1 GTSNPN, CDR2 SVGIG (reference sequence). The CDR3 has 14 amino acids. CDR3 sequence (DNA): TGTGCCTGGAGTGTAGGGCAGGGGGGACAGCCCCAGCATTTT. Its protein is CAWSVGQGGQPQHF.

The V and J genes are TRBV30 and TRBJ1-4; unclear D gene. Germline CDR1 is GTSNPN and CDR2 is SVGIG (reference sequence). V lost 5 bases to trimming and J lost 10 bases, with 11 bases between them. The CDR3 has 11 residues. The CDR3, as DNA: TGTGCCTGGGGGCAGGTGGCAAAACTGTTTTTT. Residues: CAWGQVAKLFF.